This T cell receptor beta chain was sequenced in a study of response to subunit inactivated influenza vaccine (dated by TCRdb to 2017 to 2018). Background for the entire study: Deep quantitative profiling of the T cell receptor repertoire was used in the study to follow responses to a trivalent subunit inactivated influenza vaccine. General findings and caveats noted by the study authors: The authors suggested that each seasonal influenza vaccination may recruit only a limited number of new T cells.

V sheds 0 bases and J sheds 5 bases, leaving 22 bases between their ends. The germline V gene supplies CDR1 LGHNA and CDR2 YSLEER. Measured from the cysteine to the phenylalanine, the CDR3 is 18 residues long. The entry retains the CDR3 DNA only, 54 bases that are in frame from base 1. The library was obtained by RT-PCR. The sample was run on an Illumina HiSeq 2500. TCRdb took the public reads, trimmed them with fastp at Q25, ran MiXCR for clone calling and kept in-frame beta chains. Here each entry gathers all rows of one CDR3 protein and keeps the most common genes and DNA. For this sample there are around 580,000 distinct CDR3 sequences; over 9.5% appear just once. The ten largest clones capture 10% of the sample. With respect to this clonotype: No antigen is known for it. The sample holds no much larger clone one base away, and base qualities are not on file.

Sequences were derived from PBMCs from blood, sampled on the day of vaccination. This TCR came from a man between 45 and 60 years old who received an inactivated influenza vaccine. Donor details come from another sample of the same person, matched by shared clones. This chain is built from TRBV4-3 and TRBJ2-5; TRBD2 might be the D gene, on 5 matching bases. The base sequence is TGCGCCAGCAGCCAAGATCTACCGGGATACCCTTTGTCGGAGACCCAGTACTTC. It translates as CASSQDLPGYPLSETQYF.